The next 7 T cell receptor beta chains were all read from a single sample in a study of cytomegalovirus exposure and HLA in healthy donors. PCR primers comprised 60 Vbeta and 13 Jbeta primers. Using immunoSEQ multiplex PCR, the repertoire was profiled, and TCRdb retains in-frame clones only, with some absent. In the table there are 150,000 to 160,000 clones, 70% to 90% of which are singletons. The sequencing input was PBMCs. The receptors come from a woman aged 18-35 years in good health and CMV-seronegative.

This clone turned up a few times. This rearrangement joins TRBV7-2 to TRBJ2-3; TRBD2 matches at 11 bases. Trimming cost V 1 base and J 3 bases; bases outside gene matches: 9. The CDR3 is made up of 18 amino acids. Germline CDR1 SGHTA, CDR2 FQGNSA. Here the CDR3 reads CASSLVVVAGGLTDTQYF. In nucleotides, the CDR3 is TGTGCCAGCAGCTTAGTGGTAGTAGCGGGGGGGCTGACAGATACGCAGTATTTT. Full variable domain (outside the CDR3, taken from reference TRBV7-2 and TRBJ2-3): GAGVSQSPSNKVTEKGKDVELRCDPISGHTALYWYRQSLGQGLEFLIYFQGNSAPDKSGLPSDRFSAERTGGSVSTLTIQRTQQEDSAVYLCASSLVVVAGGLTDTQYFGPGTRLTVL.

This chain uses TRBV19 with TRBJ1-2; D is perhaps TRBD1 (6 bases). V gave up 8 bases and J gave up 2 bases, with 21 bases separating them. CDR1 LNHDA and CDR2 SQIVND come from the germline V gene (reference sequence). The CDR3 runs to 16 residues. CDR3 residues: CASRRRDRSTNYGYTF. For the CDR3, the DNA is TGTGCCAGTCGAAGGCGAGACAGGAGTACCAACTATGGCTACACCTTC.

This clone was counted once. J is TRBJ1-1 and V is TRBV28, with 7 bases lining up with TRBD1. The CDR3 is 16 residues long. V lost 8 bases, J lost 3 bases, and 15 bases stayed unmatched. CDR1 and CDR2 (germline): MDHEN, SYDVKM. The CDR3 here is CASFLPTGTEHTEAFF. In DNA form, the CDR3 reads TGTGCCAGCTTCCTCCCGACAGGGACGGAGCACACTGAAGCTTTCTTT.

Points on this clone: The identical CDR3 is also encoded by other nucleotide sequences in the sample. J is TRBJ2-1 and V is TRBV27; D is undetermined. CDR1 MNHEY and CDR2 SMNVEV come from the germline V gene (reference sequence). The CDR3 consists of 13 residues. Trimming stripped 0 bases from V and 4 bases from J, with 4 bases between. This chain's CDR3 is CASSLSLYNEQFF. CDR3 in DNA: TGTGCCAGCAGTTTATCCTTATACAATGAGCAGTTCTTC.

V usage is TRBV25-1 and J usage is TRBJ1-4; D gene ambiguous. The CDR3 sequence is 14 residues long. Germline loops: CDR1 MGHDK, CDR2 SYGVNS. V was clipped by 3 bases and J by 8 bases, with 13 bases between them. Here the CDR3 DNA reads TGTGCCAGCAGTGAGGCGGCCTCGGGGGAAAAACTGTTTTTT. Encoded protein: CASSEAASGEKLFF.

The chain employs TRBV28 and TRBJ1-1; D not certain. The V end was cut by 4 bases, the J end by 3 bases, with 9 bases between. Germline CDR1 and CDR2: MDHEN and SYDVKM. The CDR3 has 13 amino acids. DNA of the CDR3: TGTGCCAGCAGTTCTCTCCAGTACACTGAAGCTTTCTTT. Its translation is CASSSLQYTEAFF.

This chain connects TRBV6-6 to TRBJ1-2; tentative D call: TRBD1 (6 bases). This CDR3 comprises 14 residues. The germline V gene encodes CDR1 MNHNY and CDR2 SVGAGI (reference sequence). The V end lost 6 bases, the J end lost 5 bases, and 16 bases lay between the germline ends. The DNA of the CDR3 is TGTGCCAGCAGGGTACAAGGGGGGGGTTATGGCTACACCTTC. This codes for CASRVQGGGYGYTF.